This T cell receptor beta chain was identified in a study of blood T cell repertoires in COVID-19. Study summary: The United States, Italy and Spain provided the acute and convalescent COVID-19 samples. PBMCs, B-cell-depleted T cells, or T cells provided the cDNA or gDNA that made up the material.

In the original processing: Reference gene primer amplification gave estimated nucleated cell counts. This table comes from immunoSEQ multiplex PCR, and its TCRdb copy is limited to in-frame clones, with some not included. The D gene and trimming were derived from the DNA, and the V and J assignments and clone size from that table. The table shows roughly 290,000 clones, with around four fifths occurring only once. Trimming removed 6 bases from V and 0 bases from J; junction bases left unmatched: 7. There are 16 residues in the CDR3. The germline CDR1 and CDR2 sequences are MNHEY and SMNVEV (reference sequence).

Sequenced material: peripheral blood. The chain combines TRBV27 with TRBJ1-4; 7 positions agree with TRBD1. The TCR was taken from a woman between 45 and 65 years old with active or convalescent COVID-19. The CDR3 nucleotides are TGTGCCAGCAGGCACGACAGGGCTGCAACTAATGAAAAACTGTTTTTT. Its protein is CASRHDRAATNEKLFF.